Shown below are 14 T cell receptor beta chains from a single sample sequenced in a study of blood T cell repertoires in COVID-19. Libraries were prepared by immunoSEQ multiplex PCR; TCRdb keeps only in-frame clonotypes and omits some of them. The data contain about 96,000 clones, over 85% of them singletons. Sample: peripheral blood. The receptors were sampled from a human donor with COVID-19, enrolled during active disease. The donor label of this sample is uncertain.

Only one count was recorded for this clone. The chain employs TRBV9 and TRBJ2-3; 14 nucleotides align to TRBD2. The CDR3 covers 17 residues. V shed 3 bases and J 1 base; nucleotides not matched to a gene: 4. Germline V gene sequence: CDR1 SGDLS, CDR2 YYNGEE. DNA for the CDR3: TGTGCCAGCAGCGCCGGGACTAGCGGGGGCCGCACAGATACGCAGTATTTT. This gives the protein CASSAGTSGGRTDTQYF.

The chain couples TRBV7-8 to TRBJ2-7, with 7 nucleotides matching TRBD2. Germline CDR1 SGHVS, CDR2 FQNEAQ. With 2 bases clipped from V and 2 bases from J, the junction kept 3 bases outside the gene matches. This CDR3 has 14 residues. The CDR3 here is CASSLTSEAYEQYF. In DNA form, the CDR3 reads TGTGCCAGCAGCTTAACTAGCGAGGCCTACGAGCAGTACTTC.

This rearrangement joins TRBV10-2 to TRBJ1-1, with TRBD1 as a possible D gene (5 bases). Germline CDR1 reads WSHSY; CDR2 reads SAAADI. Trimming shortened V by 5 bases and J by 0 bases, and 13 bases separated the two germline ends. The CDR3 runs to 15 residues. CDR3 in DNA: TGCGCCAGCAGTCCTCAGGGTCCAATGAACACTGAAGCTTTCTTT. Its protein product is CASSPQGPMNTEAFF.

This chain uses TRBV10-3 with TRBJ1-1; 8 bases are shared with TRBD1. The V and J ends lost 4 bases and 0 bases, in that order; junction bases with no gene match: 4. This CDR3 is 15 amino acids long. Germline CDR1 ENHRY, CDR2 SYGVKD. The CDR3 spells CAISVRDRMNTEAFF. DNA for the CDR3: TGTGCCATCAGTGTGAGGGACAGGATGAACACTGAAGCTTTCTTT.

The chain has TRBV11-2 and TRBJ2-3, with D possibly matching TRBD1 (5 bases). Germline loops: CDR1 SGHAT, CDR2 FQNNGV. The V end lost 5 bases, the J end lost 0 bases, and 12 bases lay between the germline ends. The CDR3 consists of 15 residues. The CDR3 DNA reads TGTGCCAGCAGCCGACCCGCAGGGAGCACAGATACGCAGTATTTT. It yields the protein CASSRPAGSTDTQYF.

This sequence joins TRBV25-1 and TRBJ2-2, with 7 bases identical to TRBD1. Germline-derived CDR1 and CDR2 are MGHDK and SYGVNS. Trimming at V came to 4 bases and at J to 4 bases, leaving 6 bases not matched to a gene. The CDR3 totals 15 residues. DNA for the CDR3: TGTGCCAGCAGTGCCCGGGACAGTACCACCGGGGAGCTGTTTTTT. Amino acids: CASSARDSTTGELFF.

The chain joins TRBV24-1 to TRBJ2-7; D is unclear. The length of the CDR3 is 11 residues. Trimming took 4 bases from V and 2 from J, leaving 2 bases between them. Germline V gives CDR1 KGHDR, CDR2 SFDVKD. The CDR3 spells CATSDTYEQYF. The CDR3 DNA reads TGTGCCACCAGTGACACCTACGAGCAGTACTTC.

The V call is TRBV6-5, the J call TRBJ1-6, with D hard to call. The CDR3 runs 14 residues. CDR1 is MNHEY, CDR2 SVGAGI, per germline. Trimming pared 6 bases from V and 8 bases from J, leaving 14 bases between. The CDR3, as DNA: TGTGCCAGCAGACCCACGGGGTCGGATTCACCCCTCCACTTT. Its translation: CASRPTGSDSPLHF.

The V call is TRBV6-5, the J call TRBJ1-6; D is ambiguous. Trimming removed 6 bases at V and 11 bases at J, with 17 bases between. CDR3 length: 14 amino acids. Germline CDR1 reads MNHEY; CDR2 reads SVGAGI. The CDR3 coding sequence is TGTGCCAGCAGCTCAGACGGCTTCAGGACACCCCTCCACTTT. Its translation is CASSSDGFRTPLHF.

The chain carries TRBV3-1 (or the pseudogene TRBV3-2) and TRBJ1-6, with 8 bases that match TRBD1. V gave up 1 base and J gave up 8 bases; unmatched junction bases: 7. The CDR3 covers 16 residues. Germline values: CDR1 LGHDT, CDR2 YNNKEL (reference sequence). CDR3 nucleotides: TGTGCCAGCAGCCAAGCCGCAGGGGGCTGGGATTCACCCCTCCACTTT. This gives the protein CASSQAAGGWDSPLHF.

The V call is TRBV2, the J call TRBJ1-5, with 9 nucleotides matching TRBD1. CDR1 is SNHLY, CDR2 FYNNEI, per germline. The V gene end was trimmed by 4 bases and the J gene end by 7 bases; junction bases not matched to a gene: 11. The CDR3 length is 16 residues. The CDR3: CASSVTGGQLGQPQHF. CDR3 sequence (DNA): TGTGCCAGCAGTGTAACAGGGGGCCAGCTAGGACAGCCCCAGCATTTT.

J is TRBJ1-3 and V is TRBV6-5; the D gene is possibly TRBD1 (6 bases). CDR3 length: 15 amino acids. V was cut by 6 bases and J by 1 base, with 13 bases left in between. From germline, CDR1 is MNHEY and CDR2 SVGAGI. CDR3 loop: CASRGGVSSGNTIYF. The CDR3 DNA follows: TGTGCCAGCAGAGGGGGAGTGTCATCTGGAAACACCATATATTTT.

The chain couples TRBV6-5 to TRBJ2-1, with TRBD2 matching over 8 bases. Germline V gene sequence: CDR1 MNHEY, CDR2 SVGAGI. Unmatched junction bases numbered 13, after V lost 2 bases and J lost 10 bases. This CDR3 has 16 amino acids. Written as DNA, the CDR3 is TGTGCCAGCAGTTACGATGGTAGCGGGAAGGGGGGAGAGCAGTTCTTC. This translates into CASSYDGSGKGGEQFF.

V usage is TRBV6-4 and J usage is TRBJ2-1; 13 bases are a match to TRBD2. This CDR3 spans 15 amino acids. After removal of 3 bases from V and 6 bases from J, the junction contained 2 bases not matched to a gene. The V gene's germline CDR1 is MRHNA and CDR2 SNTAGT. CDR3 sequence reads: CASSETSGGFNEQFF. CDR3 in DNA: TGTGCCAGCAGTGAGACTAGCGGGGGGTTCAATGAGCAGTTCTTC.